Following are 27 T cell receptor beta chains from one sample sequenced in a study of T-cell reconstitution after alpha-beta-depleted transplantation in children. The TCRbeta library was prepared with unique molecular identifiers. TCRdb called the PCR reads again in MiXCR, with one record for every CDR3 protein. The sample carries some 490,000 distinct CDR3 sequences, approximately 12% recorded once. Specimen: PBMCs from the stem cell graft donor, collected from the stem cell graft. Every receptor here comes from a human donor who donated a stem cell graft to a child with combined immunodeficiency.

This clonotype was recorded at least ten times. J is TRBJ2-4 and V is TRBV5-5; D not certain. V lost 5 bases to trimming and J lost 4 bases, with 7 bases between them. The CDR3 loop spans 12 amino acids. Per the germline V gene, CDR1 is SGHKS and CDR2 is YYEKEE (reference sequence). Here the CDR3 reads CASSGTKNIQYF. The CDR3 nucleotides are TGTGCCAGCAGTGGAACAAAAAACATTCAGTACTTC. The variable domain in full, completed from reference TRBV5-5 and TRBJ2-4, reads DAGVTQSPTHLIKTRGQQVTLRCSPISGHKSVSWYQQVLGQGPQFIFQYYEKEERGRGNFPDRFSARQFPNYSSELNVNALLLGDSALYLCASSGTKNIQYFGAGTRLSVL.

The rearrangement links TRBV20-1 to TRBJ2-3; 9 positions agree with TRBD2. V lost 3 bases to trimming and J lost 5 bases; unmatched junction nucleotides: 9. Germline V gives CDR1 DFQATT, CDR2 SNEGSKA (reference sequence). The CDR3 runs to 15 residues. CDR3 sequence: CSASNERGDQDTQYF. The CDR3 DNA follows: TGCAGTGCTAGCAACGAGCGGGGGGATCAAGATACGCAGTATTTT.

V usage is TRBV20-1 and J usage is TRBJ2-7; D is ambiguous. The V gene lost 6 bases and the J gene lost 3 bases, with 12 bases spanning the gap. This CDR3 is 12 amino acids long. Germline V gene lookup returns CDR1 DFQATT and CDR2 SNEGSKA (reference sequence). In nucleotides, the CDR3 is TGCAGTGCAGGAAGAACTATCTACGAGCAGTACTTC. Protein sequence: CSAGRTIYEQYF.

V gene TRBV27 combines with J gene TRBJ1-1, with D uncertain. With 10 bases removed from V and 3 bases from J, the gap between germline ends came to 9 bases. CDR1 MNHEY and CDR2 SMNVEV come from the germline V gene (reference sequence). CDR3 length: 11 amino acids. CDR3 in amino acids: CATRSYTEAFF. The CDR3 DNA follows: TGTGCCACGCGGTCGTACACTGAAGCTTTCTTT.

The sample holds a few counts of this clonotype. The chain links TRBV20-1 to TRBJ2-1; 10 nucleotides line up with TRBD2. The germline CDR1 and CDR2 sequences are DFQATT and SNEGSKA (reference sequence). This CDR3 region has 17 residues. After removal of 0 bases from V and 8 bases from J, the junction contained 13 bases not matched to a gene. The CDR3 nucleotides are TGCAGTGCTAGAGATCAGTGGGAAGCTAGCGGGAGCCATGAGCAGTTCTTC. This encodes CSARDQWEASGSHEQFF.

This clonotype has a count of ten or more. The chain has TRBV29-1 and TRBJ2-2; D is possibly TRBD2 (6 bases). Trimming left V 2 bases short and J 6 bases short, with 13 bases between. The CDR3 has 14 residues. Germline values: CDR1 SQVTM, CDR2 ANQGSEA. CDR3 in DNA: TGCAGCGTTGAAATAGGAGGGGCGGCCGGGGAGCTGTTTTTT. Translating gives CSVEIGGAAGELFF.

The rearrangement links TRBV5-1 to TRBJ2-1; TRBD1 aligns across 8 bases. J gave up 5 bases and V 5 bases, and 3 bases lay outside the gene matches. The CDR3 runs to 13 residues. In germline, CDR1 is SGHRS, CDR2 YFSETQ. The CDR3 bases are TGCGCCAGCAGGGACAGGGTGGACAATGAGCAGTTCTTC. It specifies CASRDRVDNEQFF. Looking up the rest from reference TRBV5-1 and TRBJ2-1 gives the full variable domain: KAGVTQTPRYLIKTRGQQVTLSCSPISGHRSVSWYQQTPGQGLQFLFEYFSETQRNKGNFPGRFSGRQFSNSRSEMNVSTLELGDSALYLCASRDRVDNEQFFGPGTRLTVL.

The chain is built from TRBV24-1 and TRBJ2-5, with D possibly being TRBD2 (6 bases). The CDR3 has 14 residues. Germline loops: CDR1 KGHDR, CDR2 SFDVKD. With 3 bases removed from V and 4 bases from J, the gap between germline ends came to 11 bases. CDR3 nucleotides: TGTGCCACCAGTGATGGGGGGTTCCGAGAGACCCAGTACTTC. Amino acid sequence: CATSDGGFRETQYF.

This clonotype came up a few times. The rearrangement uses TRBV6-1 and TRBJ1-2; D gene uncertain. This CDR3 comprises 14 residues. Germline assignment: CDR1 MNHNS and CDR2 SASEGT. V was clipped by 2 bases and J by 2 bases, with 9 bases between them. The CDR3: CASSEYQVNYGYTF. CDR3 DNA: TGTGCCAGCAGTGAATATCAGGTCAACTATGGCTACACCTTC.

This clonotype was seen many times. The J gene is TRBJ2-1, the V gene TRBV7-2, with 13 nucleotides matching TRBD2. J gave up 7 bases and V 4 bases, and 10 bases lay outside the gene matches. The CDR3 consists of 17 residues. CDR1 is SGHTA, CDR2 FQGNSA, per germline. The CDR3 bases are TGTGCCAGCAGCTCGACTAGCGGGAGGTCTTCGAGTAATGAGCAGTTCTTC. Amino acids: CASSSTSGRSSSNEQFF.

This chain joins TRBV27 and TRBJ2-1; 10 bases align to TRBD2. From germline, CDR1 is MNHEY and CDR2 SMNVEV (reference sequence). This CDR3 is 14 amino acids long. The trim removed 5 bases at V and 8 bases at J, leaving 6 bases unmatched. The chain's CDR3 is CASSSWTSGDEQFF. In nucleotides, the CDR3 is TGTGCCAGCAGTAGCTGGACTAGCGGCGATGAGCAGTTCTTC.

This chain connects TRBV4-2 to TRBJ2-3; D is perhaps TRBD2 (6 bases). Between the trimmed V and J ends, which lost 0 bases and 6 bases, there was a span of 16 bases. Germline V gene lookup returns CDR1 LGHNA and CDR2 YNFKEQ. The CDR3 has 16 amino acids. The CDR3 loop is CASSQDPGRRRDTQYF. The CDR3 nucleotides are TGTGCCAGCAGCCAAGACCCGGGGAGGAGGAGGGATACGCAGTATTTT.

This clonotype was seen just once. The chain employs TRBV19 and TRBJ1-1; D call uncertain. V lost 7 bases and J 1 base, leaving 13 bases between the germline ends. The CDR3 sequence is 14 residues long. CDR1 and CDR2 (germline): LNHDA, SQIVND (reference sequence). CDR3 bases: TGTGCCAGTAAACCACCAGAATGGAACACTGAAGCTTTCTTT. Translating it yields CASKPPEWNTEAFF.

This clonotype was seen a handful of times. The V gene is TRBV12-3 or TRBV12-4, the J gene TRBJ2-1; 11 bases are shared with TRBD2. The junction had 17 bases not matched to a gene; V was cut back by 8 bases and J by 14 bases. This CDR3 contains 15 residues. CDR3 protein: CASGSGTLAGGPEFF. CDR3 DNA sequence: TGTGCCAGCGGATCCGGGACCTTAGCGGGAGGGCCGGAGTTCTTC.

The rearrangement uses TRBV20-1 and TRBJ2-3; 8 positions agree with TRBD2. The trim removed 3 bases at V and 0 bases at J, leaving 5 bases unmatched. CDR3 size: 15 residues. Germline lookup yields CDR1 DFQATT and CDR2 SNEGSKA (reference sequence). CDR3 coding DNA: TGCAGTGCTAGTGAATCTAGCGGGAGCACAGATACGCAGTATTTT. Translated: CSASESSGSTDTQYF.

The chain couples TRBV12-3 or TRBV12-4 to TRBJ1-5; D uncertain. V was cut by 2 bases and J by 4 bases, with 6 bases left in between. This CDR3 is built from 13 residues. CDR3 bases: TGTGCCAGCAGTTTACAGGCTAATCAGCCCCAGCATTTT. This translates into CASSLQANQPQHF.

The CDR3 sequence is CATSRDGPNTGELFF. CDR3 nucleotides: TGTGCCACCAGCAGGGACGGACCGAACACCGGGGAGCTGTTTTTT. The chain links TRBV15 to TRBJ2-2; D ambiguous. The CDR3 has 15 amino acids. Per germline, CDR1 LNHNV and CDR2 YYDKDF (reference sequence). V was trimmed by 3 bases and J by 0 bases, leaving 8 bases between them. The full variable domain, completed using reference TRBV15 and TRBJ2-2, is DAMVIQNPRYQVTQFGKPVTLSCSQTLNHNVMYWYQQKSSQAPKLLFHYYDKDFNNEADTPDNFQSRRPNTSFCFLDIRSPGLGDTAMYLCATSRDGPNTGELFFGEGSRLTVL.

The rearrangement links TRBV9 to TRBJ2-7, with 10 bases identical to TRBD1. V lost 5 bases and J lost 4; bases outside the gene matches: 18. This CDR3 region has 18 residues. CDR1 SGDLS and CDR2 YYNGEE come from the germline V gene. CDR3 amino acids: CASSPSATPGQGTYEQYF. Written as DNA, the CDR3 is TGTGCCAGCAGTCCGTCGGCAACTCCGGGACAGGGGACTTACGAGCAGTACTTC.

A note on this clonotype: A junction boundary mismatches the germline segment, possibly from a read error. The V and J genes are TRBV12-3 or TRBV12-4 and TRBJ2-7, with D perhaps TRBD1 (6 bases). The CDR3 sequence is 13 residues long. The CDR3 region is CASSHRYRAQGNF. The CDR3 bases are TGTGCCAGCAGCCATAGATACCGGGCCCAGGGGAACTTC.

The table lists this clonotype with many counts. The chain is built from TRBV12-3 or TRBV12-4 and TRBJ2-2; D gene uncertain. The CDR3 consists of 12 residues. The V end was cut by 7 bases, the J end by 9 bases, with 12 bases between. The CDR3 spells CASTSSPRELFF. The DNA for the CDR3 is TGTGCCAGCACCTCCTCCCCGAGGGAGCTGTTTTTT.

The sample holds a few counts of this clonotype. The chain carries TRBV29-1 and TRBJ2-2, with 8 bases lining up with TRBD2. The germline CDR1 and CDR2 sequences are SQVTM and ANQGSEA. The CDR3 runs to 17 residues. V dropped 3 bases and J dropped 5; count of bases not matched to a gene: 14. The CDR3 loop is CSVDEWDGRGFTGELFF. Here the CDR3 DNA reads TGCAGCGTTGATGAATGGGACGGGAGGGGGTTTACCGGGGAGCTGTTTTTT.

The rearrangement joins TRBV2 to TRBJ2-2, with 7 positions matching TRBD2. The length of the CDR3 is 15 residues. Germline CDR1 and CDR2: SNHLY and FYNNEI. Trimming removed 7 bases from V and 3 bases from J; junction bases left unmatched: 8. As DNA, the CDR3 is TGTGCCAGCACCCAAGGGCTAGCGGACACCGGGGAGCTGTTTTTT. Protein: CASTQGLADTGELFF. Using reference TRBV2 and TRBJ2-2 for the parts outside the CDR3, the full variable domain is EPEVTQTPSHQVTQMGQEVILRCVPISNHLYFYWYRQILGQKVEFLVSFYNNEISEKSEIFDDQFSVERPDGSNFTLKIRSTKLEDSAMYFCASTQGLADTGELFFGEGSRLTVL.

This clonotype was found a few times. The rearrangement uses TRBV20-1 and TRBJ1-4; D remains unclear. The CDR3 consists of 14 residues. Germline values: CDR1 DFQATT, CDR2 SNEGSKA (reference sequence). V shed 3 bases and J shed 4 bases, with 12 bases lying between them. CDR3 nucleotides: TGCAGTGCTAGTCGGTCGGAAGATAATGAAAAACTGTTTTTT. This translates into CSASRSEDNEKLFF.

The chain couples TRBV4-3 to TRBJ2-7; 11 bases line up with TRBD2. Germline values: CDR1 LGHNA, CDR2 YSLEER. This CDR3 comprises 15 residues. The J segment lost 5 bases and the V segment lost 1 base, leaving 4 bases of the junction unmatched. The CDR3, as DNA: TGCGCCAGCAGCCAAGGGTTAGCGGGAGGGGACGAGCAGTACTTC. Translation gives CASSQGLAGGDEQYF.

The chain combines TRBV27 with TRBJ1-1; D is unclear. The CDR3 has 13 amino acids. Germline V gene sequence: CDR1 MNHEY, CDR2 SMNVEV (reference sequence). The germline V and J ends were trimmed by 2 bases and 3 bases, with 7 bases remaining between them. The CDR3 bases are TGTGCCAGCAGTTTACTTAGGCACACTGAAGCTTTCTTT. This gives the protein CASSLLRHTEAFF.

This clonotype was seen a few times. This chain joins TRBV5-1 and TRBJ2-3; D is possibly TRBD1 (5 bases). The V end lost 0 bases, the J end lost 1 base, and 9 bases lay between the germline ends. This CDR3 comprises 15 residues. Germline values: CDR1 SGHRS, CDR2 YFSETQ. In DNA, the CDR3 is TGCGCCAGCAGCTTGGGACAGCCCGGCACAGATACGCAGTATTTT. Translated: CASSLGQPGTDTQYF.

The V call is TRBV13, the J call TRBJ2-7; 13 bases map to TRBD2. The length of the CDR3 is 17 residues. Germline V gene data show CDR1 as PRHDT and CDR2 as FYEKMQ (reference sequence). The V and J ends lost 3 bases and 4 bases, in that order; junction bases with no gene match: 9. The CDR3 region has the DNA TGTGCCAGCAGCTTTGCCAGGGGACTAGCGGGAAGGTACGAGCAGTACTTC. It yields the protein CASSFARGLAGRYEQYF.